Following are 13 T cell receptor beta chains from one sample sequenced in a study of Graves' ophthalmopathy and Graves' hyperthyroidism. Using RNA transcripts, the TCR beta CDR3 regions were amplified. HTBI-primed first-round RT-PCR preceded second-round multiplex PCR. TCRdb reprocessed the multiplex PCR reads with MiXCR, giving one entry per CDR3 protein. The table records hundreds of thousands of distinct CDR3 sequences, 22% of them present only once. Sequencing was performed on peripheral blood. All receptors derive from a woman aged 18-29 years with stable Graves' hyperthyroidism. Some clones in this sample may be carry-over from other donors' samples.

In this sample, this clonotype turned up a few times. This may arise from a read error, as a much more abundant clone is one base away. The rearrangement joins TRBV27 to TRBJ2-7, with 8 bases aligning to TRBD2. In germline, CDR1 is MNHEY, CDR2 SMNVEV (reference sequence). CDR3 size: 14 residues. The V gene end was trimmed by 10 bases and the J gene end by 2 bases; junction bases not matched to a gene: 10. The CDR3 reads CAIRTSGLAYEQYF. The CDR3 nucleotides are TGTGCCATCAGAACTAGCGGTCTCGCCTACGAGCAGTACTTC.

The V call is TRBV11-1, the J call TRBJ2-2; D is ambiguous. This CDR3 comprises 17 residues. Between the trimmed V and J ends, which lost 0 bases and 6 bases, there was a span of 17 bases. From germline, CDR1 is SGHAT and CDR2 FQDESV (reference sequence). CDR3 sequence: CASSLAPGAAGSGELFF. CDR3 DNA: TGTGCCAGCAGCTTAGCGCCTGGCGCCGCAGGATCCGGGGAGCTGTTTTTT.

The chain is built from TRBV5-1 and TRBJ2-5; the match to TRBD1 covers 8 bases. This CDR3 comprises 16 residues. In germline, CDR1 is SGHRS, CDR2 YFSETQ. Trimming took 1 base from V and 5 from J; bases not matched to a gene: 10. Written as DNA, the CDR3 is TGCGCCAGCAGCTTGTACCAGGCAGGGGGCGCGGAGACCCAGTACTTC. Translating it yields CASSLYQAGGAETQYF.

This clonotype has a count of ten or more. The rearrangement joins TRBV28 to TRBJ2-7; TRBD1 matches 9 bases. Germline V gene data show CDR1 as MDHEN and CDR2 as SYDVKM. The length of the CDR3 is 14 residues. J was trimmed by 3 bases and V by 7 bases; bases with no gene match: 7. The CDR3 loop reads CASTQTGGVYEQYF. The CDR3 region has the DNA TGTGCCAGCACCCAAACAGGGGGCGTCTACGAGCAGTACTTC.

J is TRBJ2-7 and V is TRBV28; either TRBD1 or TRBD2 may supply D (5 bases each). The CDR3 length is 16 residues. V dropped 5 bases and J dropped 3 bases, with 20 bases sitting between them. CDR1 and CDR2 (germline): MDHEN, SYDVKM. CDR3 DNA sequence: TGTGCCAGCAGTCCTTTCCTCCGGGACGCAAACTACGAGCAGTACTTC. This codes for CASSPFLRDANYEQYF.

V gene TRBV12-3 or TRBV12-4 combines with J gene TRBJ1-1; D is ambiguous. V shed 9 bases and J shed 0 bases, with 11 bases lying between them. This CDR3 has 13 amino acids. Here the CDR3 DNA reads TGTGCCAGTAAACAGCCCATGAACACTGAAGCTTTCTTT. Its protein product is CASKQPMNTEAFF.

In this sample, this clonotype turned up many times. V usage is TRBV15 and J usage is TRBJ2-2; possible D gene TRBD1, 6 bases. Germline V gene lookup returns CDR1 LNHNV and CDR2 YYDKDF (reference sequence). V lost 3 bases to trimming and J lost 3 bases, with 11 bases between them. This CDR3 region has 15 residues. The DNA for the CDR3 is TGTGCCACCAGCAGGGGAAACAGGGACACCGGGGAGCTGTTTTTT. Residues: CATSRGNRDTGELFF.

There are a few counts of this clonotype. For the CDR3, the DNA is TGCGCCAGCAGCGGTGGGGTTGCGTACGAGCAGTACTTC. Protein sequence: CASSGGVAYEQYF. The chain carries TRBV5-1 and TRBJ2-7, with D uncertain. CDR3 size: 13 residues. Germline assignment: CDR1 SGHRS and CDR2 YFSETQ. V shed 4 bases and J shed 4 bases, with 12 bases lying between them.

This clonotype was seen ten or more times. An end of the junction does not agree with germline; a read error may underlie this. The J gene is TRBJ2-5, the V gene TRBV28; D possibly matches TRBD1 or TRBD2 (7 bases each). Germline V gene data show CDR1 as MDHEN and CDR2 as SYDVKM. The CDR3 is 17 residues long. CDR3 in DNA: TGTGCCGGCAGTCTCGGGACTACGACAGGGCGGCAAGAGACCCAGTACTTC. Its protein is CAGSLGTTTGRQETQYF.

As concerns this clonotype: At one boundary the junction diverges from the germline segment, which might be a read error. This rearrangement joins TRBV6-1 to TRBJ1-1; 8 bases map to TRBD1. This CDR3 has 16 residues. Germline V lookup: CDR1 MNHNS, CDR2 SASEGT. This chain's CDR3 is CASSDGTGGKNTEAFF. The CDR3 DNA is TGTGCCAGCAGTGACGGGACAGGAGGAAAGAACACTGAAGCCTTCTTT.

CDR3 DNA sequence: TGTGCCAGCAGTTTAGTGAGGGGGCGAAACGAGCAGTACTTC. Translation gives CASSLVRGRNEQYF. The chain carries TRBV12-3 or TRBV12-4 and TRBJ2-7, with 7 positions matching TRBD1. Germline trimming cut 1 base from V and 5 bases from J; bases unmatched to any gene: 5. This CDR3 contains 14 residues.

This clonotype has just a few counts. The genes are TRBV2 and TRBJ2-5; 9 nucleotides agree with TRBD2. The V gene end was trimmed by 2 bases and the J gene end by 2 bases; junction bases not matched to a gene: 3. Germline values: CDR1 SNHLY, CDR2 FYNNEI. This CDR3 spans 15 amino acids. CDR3 sequence (DNA): TGTGCCAGCAGTGAACAGCGGGGGGTACAAGAGACCCAGTACTTC. The encoded protein is CASSEQRGVQETQYF. The full variable domain, with the rest looked up from reference TRBV2 and TRBJ2-5, is EPEVTQTPSHQVTQMGQEVILRCVPISNHLYFYWYRQILGQKVEFLVSFYNNEISEKSEIFDDQFSVERPDGSNFTLKIRSTKLEDSAMYFCASSEQRGVQETQYFGPGTRLLVL.

This chain joins TRBV27 and TRBJ1-2; unclear D gene. The CDR3 totals 13 residues. Germline-derived CDR1 and CDR2 are MNHEY and SMNVEV (reference sequence). Trimming pared 5 bases from V and 4 bases from J, leaving 11 bases between. The CDR3 sequence is CASSRERRYGYTF. The DNA for the CDR3 is TGTGCCAGCAGTCGGGAGCGGCGCTATGGCTACACCTTC.